This T cell receptor beta chain was retrieved from a study of PD-1 blockade in mismatch repair-deficient tumors. Study at large: Patients had approximately 12 mismatch repair-deficient cancer types, all previously treated and progressing.

In germline, CDR1 is SGHRS, CDR2 YFSETQ. The germline V and J ends were trimmed by 0 bases and 2 bases, with 18 bases remaining between them. CDR3 length: 17 amino acids. TCRdb keeps only in-frame clones here, not all; method: immunoSEQ multiplex PCR. Of 100,000 to 150,000 clones listed, 85% to 90% are singletons. Regarding the study as a whole: Tumor-resident clones, often undetectable pretreatment in blood, expanded then contracted after pembrolizumab.

Details on this clone: The antigen is not known.

This receptor was taken from an adult with mismatch repair-deficient cancer. The source was peripheral blood, collected 44 weeks after starting pembrolizumab. The chain carries TRBV5-1 and TRBJ2-7, with D unclear. DNA for the CDR3: TGCGCCAGCAGCTTGGGATATGGTGCCCAGCCAACCTACGAGCAGTACTTC. Its protein product is CASSLGYGAQPTYEQYF.